These 18 T cell receptor beta chains came from one sample sequenced in a study of cytomegalovirus exposure and HLA in healthy donors. Libraries were prepared by immunoSEQ multiplex PCR; TCRdb keeps only in-frame clonotypes and omits some of them. The profile shows about 170,000 clones, roughly 86% of them singletons. Sequencing used PBMCs. These receptors were taken from a woman between 18 and 30 years old in good health and CMV-seropositive.

The chain combines TRBV7-3 with TRBJ2-3; 8 positions agree with TRBD1. Germline V gene sequence: CDR1 SGHTA, CDR2 FQGTGA. V shed 6 bases and J 0 bases; nucleotides not matched to a gene: 2. This CDR3 has 14 residues. Here the CDR3 reads CASRTGASTDTQYF. Here the CDR3 DNA reads TGTGCCAGCAGGACAGGGGCCAGCACAGATACGCAGTATTTT.

J is TRBJ2-1 and V is TRBV7-9, with TRBD1 matching 7 bases. The CDR3 is 13 amino acids. V was pared by 6 bases and J by 8 bases, with 7 bases of the junction left unmatched. Germline V gene data show CDR1 as SEHNR and CDR2 as FQNEAQ (reference sequence). DNA of the CDR3: TGTGCCAGCAGTTACAGGGGTGTAGATGAGCAGTTCTTC. Encoded protein: CASSYRGVDEQFF.

This rearrangement joins TRBV2 to TRBJ2-7, with TRBD1 identical over 10 bases. Germline V gene sequence: CDR1 SNHLY, CDR2 FYNNEI. After removal of 6 bases from V and 2 bases from J, the junction contained 4 bases not matched to a gene. The length of the CDR3 is 14 residues. In DNA form, the CDR3 reads TGTGCCAGCAGGGACAGGGGGTATACCTACGAGCAGTACTTC. This translates into CASRDRGYTYEQYF.

J is TRBJ1-4 and V is TRBV28; no clear D. Trimming left V 3 bases short and J 10 bases short, with 15 bases between. This CDR3 region has 14 residues. Germline lookup yields CDR1 MDHEN and CDR2 SYDVKM. DNA for the CDR3: TGTGCCAGCAGTTTGGGGAGGGCCGTAGGAAAACTGTTTTTT. The encoded protein is CASSLGRAVGKLFF.

This rearrangement joins TRBV2 to TRBJ2-7, with 12 bases lining up with TRBD2. This CDR3 contains 16 residues. V shed 6 bases and J 6 bases; nucleotides not matched to a gene: 12. Germline V gives CDR1 SNHLY, CDR2 FYNNEI. The CDR3 coding sequence is TGTGCCAGCAGCTTAGGACTAGCGGGAATGGTGGTCGAGCAGTACTTC. Protein product: CASSLGLAGMVVEQYF.

The V gene is TRBV7-3, the J gene TRBJ1-1; no clear D. V was trimmed by 4 bases and J by 0 bases, leaving 6 bases between them. This CDR3 comprises 13 residues. The germline CDR1 and CDR2 sequences are SGHTA and FQGTGA. The CDR3 loop reads CASSSLLNTEAFF. CDR3 nucleotides: TGTGCCAGCAGCTCACTGCTGAACACTGAAGCTTTCTTT.

The chain combines TRBV30 with TRBJ2-5, with TRBD1 matching 10 bases. The trim removed 5 bases at V and 2 bases at J, leaving 8 bases unmatched. CDR1 and CDR2 (germline): GTSNPN, SVGIG (reference sequence). CDR3 length equals 15 residues. CDR3 amino acids: CAWWDRGGGQETQYF. CDR3 DNA sequence: TGTGCCTGGTGGGACAGGGGCGGGGGACAAGAGACCCAGTACTTC.

The chain couples TRBV29-1 to TRBJ1-1; 8 bases align to TRBD1. CDR3 size: 13 residues. The junction had 5 bases not matched to a gene; V was cut back by 7 bases and J by 1 base. Per the germline V gene, CDR1 is SQVTM and CDR2 is ANQGSEA. Here the CDR3 reads CSAPGQGNTEAFF. The CDR3 nucleotides are TGCAGCGCTCCCGGACAGGGGAACACTGAAGCTTTCTTT.

The V call is TRBV5-1, the J call TRBJ1-1; TRBD1 agrees at 9 bases. J lost 5 bases, V lost 6 bases, and 5 bases had no gene match. CDR3 length: 13 amino acids. Germline V gives CDR1 SGHRS, CDR2 YFSETQ. CDR3 bases: TGCGCCAGCAAGGGACAGGGTGGGACTGAAGCTTTCTTT. Translation gives CASKGQGGTEAFF.

The chain couples TRBV9 to TRBJ2-3; 9 nucleotides agree with TRBD2. The CDR3 extends over 18 amino acids. CDR1 SGDLS and CDR2 YYNGEE come from the germline V gene. V shed 0 bases and J 1 base; nucleotides not matched to a gene: 9. The chain's CDR3 is CASSVAPSGMTGTDTQYF. Here the CDR3 DNA reads TGTGCCAGCAGCGTAGCACCTAGCGGGATGACGGGCACAGATACGCAGTATTTT.

The chain joins TRBV19 to TRBJ1-2; TRBD1 might be the D (5 bases). Germline V gene lookup returns CDR1 LNHDA and CDR2 SQIVND (reference sequence). The CDR3 consists of 15 residues. V lost 0 bases and J lost 7, with 15 bases in between. Here the CDR3 DNA reads TGTGCCAGTAGTATAGATCGTGACATCGGGGGTGGCTACACCTTC. Protein product: CASSIDRDIGGGYTF.

The gene calls are TRBV4-1 and TRBJ1-4; the match to TRBD1 covers 8 bases. From germline, CDR1 is MGHRA and CDR2 YSYEKL. There are 14 residues in the CDR3. Losses at the gene ends were 4 bases for V and 8 bases for J; bases not matched to a gene: 6. The CDR3 sequence: CASSPRDRREKLFF. The DNA for the CDR3 is TGCGCCAGCAGCCCCCGGGACAGGCGGGAAAAACTGTTTTTT.

V usage is TRBV25-1 and J usage is TRBJ1-1; D gene ambiguous. The V end was cut by 4 bases, the J end by 4 bases, with 4 bases between. The CDR3 consists of 11 residues. Germline V gives CDR1 MGHDK, CDR2 SYGVNS. CDR3 amino acids: CASSASTEAFF. For the CDR3, the DNA is TGTGCCAGCAGTGCTTCCACTGAAGCTTTCTTT.

The J gene is TRBJ2-7, the V gene TRBV5-4, with a tentative D call TRBD1 (5 bases). This CDR3 has 14 amino acids. Germline V gives CDR1 SGHNT, CDR2 YYREEE (reference sequence). V lost 3 bases to trimming and J lost 2 bases, with 12 bases between them. The CDR3 reads CASSSLKGTYEQYF. DNA for the CDR3: TGTGCCAGCAGCTCTTTGAAGGGGACCTACGAGCAGTACTTC.

The chain recombines TRBV29-1 with TRBJ2-2, with 9 bases aligning to TRBD2. Germline CDR1 and CDR2: SQVTM and ANQGSEA. Germline trimming cut 4 bases from V and 3 bases from J; bases unmatched to any gene: 3. This CDR3 region has 14 residues. DNA of the CDR3: TGCAGCGTTGCGCTAGCGGGATACACCGGGGAGCTGTTTTTT. Its translation: CSVALAGYTGELFF.

This clone was counted once. V and J are TRBV7-9 and TRBJ2-1; 15 bases agree with TRBD2. The germline V gene encodes CDR1 SEHNR and CDR2 FQNEAQ (reference sequence). Unmatched junction bases numbered 7, after V lost 6 bases and J lost 10 bases. This CDR3 comprises 15 residues. This CDR3 reads CASRFGLAGGDEQFF. The CDR3 DNA reads TGTGCCAGCAGATTTGGACTAGCGGGAGGGGACGAGCAGTTCTTC.

The CDR3 nucleotides are TGTGCCAGCAGCTTAGTTCTCGCGGTTGAGACCCAGTACTTC. This sequence encodes CASSLVLAVETQYF. V is TRBV7-6 and J is TRBJ2-5; no reliable D call. Trimming removed 1 base at V and 5 bases at J, with 11 bases between. The V gene's germline CDR1 is SGHVS and CDR2 FNYEAQ. This CDR3 has 14 residues.

The genes are TRBV30 and TRBJ2-2; 12 nucleotides align to TRBD2. The trim removed 1 base at V and 6 bases at J, leaving 15 bases unmatched. The germline V gene encodes CDR1 GTSNPN and CDR2 SVGIG (reference sequence). CDR3 length: 19 amino acids. The CDR3: CAWSADRARLAGDAGELFF. CDR3 nucleotide sequence: TGTGCCTGGAGTGCCGACAGGGCCAGACTAGCGGGAGACGCCGGGGAGCTGTTTTTT.